What follows describes a single T cell receptor beta chain. Germline values: CDR1 SGHRS, CDR2 YFSETQ. V was pared by 0 bases and J by 3 bases, with 15 bases between. The CDR3 covers 16 residues. This record belongs to a study of CD8 T cells in Susac syndrome. Relapsing-remitting disease, either stable or active, was present in the treatment-naive patients who were the multiple sclerosis controls. After extraction with the RNeasy kit, 0.5 to 1 ug of the RNA was reverse transcribed using random hexamers. By means of immunoSEQ multiplex PCR, TCR beta CDR3 spanning 54 Vbeta and 13 Jbeta underwent amplification. TCRdb re-derived calls from the immunoSEQ multiplex PCR reads in MiXCR, one entry per CDR3 protein. The repertoire includes 250,000 or so distinct CDR3 sequences, 90% to 95% of them detected once, and approximately 0.07% sits in the top ten.

The clonotype originates from a human donor with multiple sclerosis. The J gene is TRBJ1-1, the V gene TRBV5-1; D gene unclear. The specimen was CD4+ T cells from PBMCs. The CDR3 loop is CASSLGNVGGHTEAFF. The CDR3 bases are TGCGCCAGCAGCTTGGGGAACGTAGGAGGTCACACTGAAGCTTTCTTT.